This T cell receptor (beta chain) stems from a study of blood T cell repertoires in COVID-19. The CDR3 has 14 amino acids. CDR1 and CDR2 from the germline V gene are SQVTM and ANQGSEA. V lost 4 bases and J lost 5; bases outside the gene matches: 7. Profiling relied on immunoSEQ multiplex PCR, and the TCRdb table lists in-frame clones only, not all of them. The sample consists of roughly 140,000 clones, approximately 88% of them appearing once. This clone appeared a single time. This receptor was identified in a human donor in a cohort sampled during active COVID-19. The sample was peripheral blood. The V gene is TRBV29-1, the J gene TRBJ2-1; 8 bases match TRBD2. The CDR3 spells CSVVGLARNNEQFF. In DNA form, the CDR3 reads TGCAGCGTTGTAGGACTAGCAAGAAACAATGAGCAGTTCTTC.